Shown below are 9 T cell receptor beta chains from a single sample sequenced in a study of blood T cell repertoires in COVID-19. Sequencing was performed with immunoSEQ multiplex PCR; in TCRdb, only in-frame clones are kept and a portion is missing. The table lists approximately 130,000 clones, approximately 85% of them singletons, with around 4% in the top ten. Sequenced: peripheral blood. These receptors originate from a human donor in a cohort sampled during active COVID-19.

The chain couples TRBV2 to TRBJ1-4, with TRBD1 matching over 9 bases. CDR1 SNHLY and CDR2 FYNNEI come from the germline V gene. V shed 6 bases, J shed 0 bases, and the junction held 11 bases outside the gene matches. The CDR3 runs to 18 residues. The CDR3 sequence: CASSVDRGGETTNEKLFF. In DNA, the CDR3 is TGTGCCAGCAGCGTTGACAGGGGGGGAGAAACAACTAATGAAAAACTGTTTTTT.

The J gene is TRBJ1-5, the V gene TRBV6-2 or TRBV6-3, with 9 bases that match TRBD1. This CDR3 region has 20 residues. Trimming removed 2 bases from V and 1 base from J; junction bases left unmatched: 15. The germline V gene has CDR1 MNHEY and CDR2 SVGEGT. This CDR3 reads CASSYPSTPGQGWSNQPQHF. As DNA, the CDR3 is TGTGCCAGCAGTTACCCTTCGACTCCGGGACAGGGATGGAGCAATCAGCCCCAGCATTTT.

The sample holds a few counts of this clone. This rearrangement joins TRBV30 to TRBJ2-7; TRBD1 matches at 11 bases. This CDR3 is 12 amino acids long. Per germline, CDR1 GTSNPN and CDR2 SVGIG (reference sequence). The CDR3 loop is CVVGTGGYEQYF. The DNA of the CDR3 is TGTGTCGTCGGGACAGGGGGCTACGAGCAGTACTTC.

CDR3 residues: CASTKVGQTEAFF. Here the CDR3 DNA reads TGTGCCAGCACAAAGGTGGGGCAGACTGAAGCTTTCTTT. The gene calls are TRBV11-2 and TRBJ1-1; perhaps TRBD1 as D (5 bases). Germline assignment: CDR1 SGHAT and CDR2 FQNNGV. V was cut by 7 bases and J by 5 bases, with 14 bases left in between. CDR3 size: 13 residues. The full variable domain, rest sourced from reference TRBV11-2 and TRBJ1-1, is EAGVAQSPRYKIIEKRQSVAFWCNPISGHATLYWYQQILGQGPKLLIQFQNNGVVDDSQLPKDRFSAERLKGVDSTLKIQPAKLEDSAVYLCASTKVGQTEAFFGQGTRLTVV.

The chain's CDR3 is CASKVTGGNQPQHF. The DNA of the CDR3 is TGTGCCAGTAAAGTGACAGGGGGCAATCAGCCCCAGCATTTT. The chain joins TRBV19 to TRBJ1-5, with 8 positions matching TRBD1. Germline-derived CDR1 and CDR2 are LNHDA and SQIVND (reference sequence). The CDR3 runs 14 residues. The trim removed 7 bases at V and 2 bases at J, leaving 4 bases unmatched.

The V and J genes are TRBV7-2 and TRBJ1-6, with D possibly being TRBD1 (6 bases). V gave up 5 bases and J gave up 10 bases, with 18 bases separating them. This CDR3 is 15 amino acids long. Germline V CDR1 and CDR2: SGHTA, FQGNSA. The CDR3 DNA follows: TGTGCCAGCAGCCACTCATCAGGGGTTCAATCACCCCTCCACTTT. This codes for CASSHSSGVQSPLHF.

CDR3 DNA sequence: TGTGCCACCAGTGAGCAAGCGGGAGGAGGAGATACGCAGTATTTT. Its translation is CATSEQAGGGDTQYF. The chain employs TRBV24-1 and TRBJ2-3, with TRBD2 matching 9 bases. The CDR3 runs 15 residues. V was pared by 4 bases and J by 5 bases, with 6 bases of the junction left unmatched. The germline CDR1 and CDR2 sequences are KGHDR and SFDVKD.

The CDR3 DNA sequence: TGTGCCTGGAGTGGGACTAGCTACGAGCAGTACGTC. Translated, it gives CAWSGTSYEQYV. This sequence joins TRBV30 and TRBJ2-7; 7 positions agree with TRBD2. V shed 1 base, J shed 3 bases, and the junction held 0 bases outside the gene matches. CDR1 and CDR2 from the germline V gene are GTSNPN and SVGIG (reference sequence). The CDR3 has 12 amino acids.

This clone appeared once. The CDR3 is CASSHNGHSNQPQHF. CDR3 in DNA: TGTGCCAGCAGCCACAACGGACATAGCAATCAGCCCCAGCATTTT. The gene calls are TRBV3-1 (or the pseudogene TRBV3-2) and TRBJ1-5; a possible D gene is TRBD1 (5 bases). The V gene's germline CDR1 is LGHDT and CDR2 YNNKEL (reference sequence). The V end was cut by 3 bases, the J end by 0 bases, with 9 bases between. This CDR3 spans 15 amino acids.